The source of this TCR beta chain is a study of T cells in Graves' hyperthyroidism and ophthalmopathy. Before ophthalmopathy appeared, progressors gave blood at initial hyperthyroidism diagnosis. This clonotype was counted many times. The CDR3 has 15 residues. V lost 4 bases, J lost 3 bases, and 14 bases lay in between. CDR1 is MDHEN, CDR2 SYDVKM, per germline. TCR beta CDR3 regions were amplified from RNA. The primer set for the first-round RT-PCR of the TCR CDR3 was HTBI. TCRdb re-called the multiplex PCR reads with MiXCR, one entry per CDR3 protein. The sample consists of a few hundred thousand distinct CDR3 sequences, approximately 14% of them appearing once.

The chain employs TRBV28 and TRBJ2-3; TRBD2 is a possible D gene (6 bases). Input material: blood. The receptor comes from a woman between 40 and 55 years old with Graves' hyperthyroidism that later progressed to Graves' ophthalmopathy. The CDR3 reads CASSSTWGGTDTQYF. The CDR3 coding sequence is TGTGCCAGCAGTTCCACTTGGGGAGGAACAGATACGCAGTATTTT.